This T cell receptor beta chain was obtained from a study of cytomegalovirus exposure and HLA in healthy donors. Study observations and caveats: A list of 164 TCR beta chains associated with cytomegalovirus was given. Diagnosis of cytomegalovirus status made by the classifier reportedly showed high specificity and sensitivity.

With 9 bases clipped from V and 7 bases from J, the junction kept 14 bases outside the gene matches. This CDR3 region has 15 residues. Germline-derived CDR1 and CDR2 are WNHNN and SYGVQD (reference sequence). This clone was observed once. Its matching antigen is unknown. Both 60 Vbeta primers and 13 Jbeta primers went into the PCR. Produced via immunoSEQ multiplex PCR; TCRdb's table is partial and in-frame only. Of 90,000 to 150,000 clones listed, about 73% were seen once; the top ten hold approximately 8.2%. Source material: PBMCs. The receptor's source is a woman aged 40 to 49 in good health and CMV-seropositive. The J gene is TRBJ1-2, the V gene TRBV10-1; 10 bases line up with TRBD1. The CDR3 region is CARSILDRGKIGYTF. CDR3 nucleotide sequence: TGCGCCAGGTCAATTTTGGACAGGGGGAAGATTGGCTACACCTTC.